Each of the 2 T cell receptor beta chains below was sequenced from the same sample in a study of technical replicates of blood from several donors. The repertoire was sequenced with immunoSEQ multiplex PCR; TCRdb's copy has only in-frame clones and lacks some. This sample has 80,000 to 90,000 clones, with approximately 94% found just once. The sequencing input was T cells isolated from PBMCs. Receptors were obtained from a human donor in good health.

V is TRBV27 and J is TRBJ2-7; 9 bases line up with TRBD1. There are 14 residues in the CDR3. V was pared by 5 bases and J by 2 bases, with 4 bases of the junction left unmatched. The germline CDR1 and CDR2 sequences are MNHEY and SMNVEV (reference sequence). CDR3 loop: CASSAGTGPYEQYF. CDR3 nucleotides: TGTGCCAGCAGTGCCGGGACAGGGCCCTACGAGCAGTACTTC.

The chain has TRBV2 and TRBJ2-7; 9 bases map to TRBD2. The V gene end was trimmed by 4 bases and the J gene end by 1 base; junction bases not matched to a gene: 8. Germline loops: CDR1 SNHLY, CDR2 FYNNEI. The CDR3 has 16 residues. CDR3 in DNA: TGTGCCAGCAGTGTCCTTAGACTAGCGGCATCCTACGAGCAGTACTTC. This translates into CASSVLRLAASYEQYF.